Each of the 5 T cell receptor beta chains below was sequenced from the same sample in a study of blood T cell repertoires in COVID-19. Sequencing used immunoSEQ multiplex PCR; TCRdb keeps in-frame clones, though not all of them. The repertoire has some 270,000 clones, 75% to 90% of them found once; the top ten carry about 11%. Input material: peripheral blood. These receptors originate from a woman aged 70-85 years with acute or convalescent COVID-19.

The V and J genes are TRBV12-3 or TRBV12-4 and TRBJ2-1; the match to TRBD1 covers 7 bases. Germline trimming cut 6 bases from V and 3 bases from J; bases unmatched to any gene: 2. The CDR3 sequence is 13 residues long. The CDR3 DNA sequence: TGTGCCAGCAGCACAGGGGACTACAATGAGCAGTTCTTC. Protein sequence: CASSTGDYNEQFF.

This clone came up a few times. This chain connects TRBV6-5 to TRBJ2-3, with TRBD2 identical over 9 bases. Germline V gene data show CDR1 as MNHEY and CDR2 as SVGAGI. Trimming at V came to 5 bases and at J to 11 bases, leaving 11 bases not matched to a gene. The CDR3 is 14 residues long. In nucleotides, the CDR3 is TGTGCCAGCAGTCGAGCGGGGGGCGACCGGTTGCAGTATTTT. The encoded protein is CASSRAGGDRLQYF.

The rearrangement uses TRBV6-6 and TRBJ1-2; D gene uncertain. V lost 8 bases and J lost 8, with 18 bases in between. Germline V CDR1 and CDR2: MNHNY, SVGAGI (reference sequence). This CDR3 contains 13 residues. The CDR3 loop is CASWRSPGEGYTF. Written as DNA, the CDR3 is TGTGCCAGCTGGCGCTCCCCCGGGGAGGGCTACACCTTC.

The J gene is TRBJ1-2, the V gene TRBV6-5; weak D call: TRBD1 (5 bases). The ends were cut back, 9 bases at V and 0 bases at J, with 17 bases in the middle. Germline CDR1 and CDR2: MNHEY and SVGAGI. The CDR3 consists of 15 residues. CDR3 sequence (DNA): TGTGCCAGTCACGCAAGGGACTCAGCTAACTATGGCTACACCTTC. Residues: CASHARDSANYGYTF.

The rearrangement links TRBV27 to TRBJ1-2; D gene uncertain. The V end lost 0 bases, the J end lost 2 bases, and 7 bases lay between the germline ends. The germline CDR1 and CDR2 sequences are MNHEY and SMNVEV (reference sequence). This CDR3 contains 14 residues. The CDR3 sequence: CASSLSRRNYGYTF. CDR3 sequence (DNA): TGTGCCAGCAGTTTATCGAGGCGGAACTATGGCTACACCTTC.